Shown below are 17 T cell receptor beta chains from a single sample sequenced in a study of T cell responses to AZD1222 COVID-19 vaccine. Libraries were prepared by immunoSEQ multiplex PCR; TCRdb keeps only in-frame clonotypes and omits some of them. The table shows 130,000 to 150,000 clones, with 82% occurring only once. Source: peripheral blood, taken on day 0 of MenACWY control vaccination. The receptors come from an adult in good health.

The chain combines TRBV11-1 with TRBJ2-1; 9 bases align to TRBD1. Germline V CDR1 and CDR2: SGHAT, FQDESV (reference sequence). The CDR3 is made up of 14 amino acids. Trimming removed 5 bases from V and 7 bases from J; junction bases left unmatched: 6. The CDR3 spells CASSPRGQGNEQFF. The CDR3 bases are TGTGCCAGCAGCCCCAGAGGACAGGGGAATGAGCAGTTCTTC.

The chain couples TRBV30 to TRBJ1-6; D might be TRBD1 (6 bases). The V end lost 2 bases, the J end lost 10 bases, and 12 bases lay between the germline ends. The CDR3 length is 13 residues. Germline loops: CDR1 GTSNPN, CDR2 SVGIG (reference sequence). This CDR3 is CAWSRGGGSPLHF. CDR3 nucleotides: TGTGCCTGGAGTAGAGGGGGTGGATCACCCCTCCACTTT. The variable domain in full, completed from reference TRBV30 and TRBJ1-6, reads SQTIHQWPATLVQPVGSPLSLECTVEGTSNPNLYWYRQAAGRGLQLLFYSVGIGQISSEVPQNLSASRPQDRQFILSSKKLLLSDSGFYLCAWSRGGGSPLHFGNGTRLTVT.

Here the CDR3 DNA reads TGTGCCAGTAGTATTACGGGGGACAGGGGATTTTATGGCTACACCTTC. Its protein is CASSITGDRGFYGYTF. The chain couples TRBV19 to TRBJ1-2; TRBD1 matches 10 bases. The CDR3 totals 16 residues. From germline, CDR1 is LNHDA and CDR2 SQIVND (reference sequence). V dropped 3 bases and J dropped 5; count of bases not matched to a gene: 9.

The chain carries TRBV9 and TRBJ1-5; 7 nucleotides match TRBD1. Germline V gene lookup returns CDR1 SGDLS and CDR2 YYNGEE. The CDR3 sequence is 13 residues long. With 5 bases clipped from V and 5 bases from J, the junction kept 4 bases outside the gene matches. CDR3 region: CASSTGAYQPQHF. DNA for the CDR3: TGTGCCAGCAGTACAGGGGCCTATCAGCCCCAGCATTTT.

The CDR3 nucleotides are TGTGCCAGCAGTGAAAAGGAGAACACTGAAGCTTTCTTT. It yields the protein CASSEKENTEAFF. The chain has TRBV6-1 and TRBJ1-1; D not certain. This CDR3 region has 13 residues. The V gene's germline CDR1 is MNHNS and CDR2 SASEGT. V was pared by 2 bases and J by 1 base, with 5 bases between.

The rearrangement uses TRBV18 and TRBJ2-7; 7 positions agree with TRBD1. The V and J ends lost 6 bases and 1 base, in that order; junction bases with no gene match: 6. The V gene's germline CDR1 is KGHSH and CDR2 LQKENI. The CDR3 runs to 14 residues. Here the CDR3 DNA reads TGTGCCAGCTCTGCCGACAGGGCGTCCTACGAGCAGTACTTC. Translating gives CASSADRASYEQYF.

This sequence joins TRBV5-1 and TRBJ2-1, with D maybe TRBD1 (6 bases). Trimming cost V 2 bases and J 7 bases, with 10 bases left between them. Germline V gene sequence: CDR1 SGHRS, CDR2 YFSETQ. This CDR3 region has 13 residues. The CDR3 nucleotides are TGCGCCAGCAGCTTCCAGGGGTGGAATGAGCAGTTCTTC. Protein: CASSFQGWNEQFF.

This clone came up once. This sequence joins TRBV5-5 and TRBJ2-7; possibly TRBD1 for D (6 bases). The germline V gene has CDR1 SGHKS and CDR2 YYEKEE (reference sequence). Trimming took 4 bases from V and 3 from J, leaving 11 bases between them. This CDR3 spans 13 amino acids. CDR3 loop: CASSTRQVYEQYV. The CDR3 DNA is TGTGCCAGCAGCACAAGACAGGTCTACGAGCAGTACGTC.

This clone was detected only once. J is TRBJ2-2 and V is TRBV5-1, with D uncertain. Deletions cut 3 bases from V and 6 bases from J, with 15 bases between. CDR1 is SGHRS, CDR2 YFSETQ, per germline. The CDR3 length is 15 residues. The CDR3 DNA reads TGCGCCAGCAGCTCGGGCCCCAGCACAGCCGGGGAGCTGTTTTTT. Amino acid sequence: CASSSGPSTAGELFF.

The V call is TRBV5-4, the J call TRBJ1-6; D gene unclear. V lost 4 bases, J lost 0 bases, and 11 bases lay in between. The CDR3 runs 16 residues. The germline CDR1 and CDR2 sequences are SGHNT and YYREEE (reference sequence). The CDR3 DNA reads as TGTGCCAGCAGCCCCGGACGGAGCTCCTATAATTCACCCCTCCACTTT. As protein: CASSPGRSSYNSPLHF.

This clone occurred once. The chain employs TRBV7-2 and TRBJ1-2; TRBD1 matches 8 bases. The CDR3 has 13 amino acids. The trim removed 4 bases at V and 8 bases at J, leaving 6 bases unmatched. From germline, CDR1 is SGHTA and CDR2 FQGNSA. Here the CDR3 reads CASSSSGGWGYTF. The DNA for the CDR3 is TGTGCCAGCAGCTCCTCAGGGGGCTGGGGCTACACCTTC.

The V and J genes are TRBV11-2 and TRBJ2-7; no definite D call. Between the trimmed V and J ends, which lost 0 bases and 3 bases, there was a span of 6 bases. CDR1 and CDR2 from the germline V gene are SGHAT and FQNNGV. This CDR3 region has 13 residues. The CDR3 reads CASSLDTRYEQYV. Here the CDR3 DNA reads TGTGCCAGCAGCTTAGATACCCGCTACGAGCAGTACGTC.

The DNA of the CDR3 is TGCGCCAGCAGCTTGGGACAGGGAGATAATTCACCCCTCCACTTT. Protein: CASSLGQGDNSPLHF. The rearrangement uses TRBV5-1 and TRBJ1-6; 7 nucleotides agree with TRBD1. Germline V CDR1 and CDR2: SGHRS, YFSETQ. V was pared by 0 bases and J by 5 bases, with 2 bases of the junction left unmatched. The CDR3 totals 15 residues. The full variable domain, in which reference TRBV5-1 and TRBJ1-6 provide the parts outside the CDR3, is KAGVTQTPRYLIKTRGQQVTLSCSPISGHRSVSWYQQTPGQGLQFLFEYFSETQRNKGNFPGRFSGRQFSNSRSEMNVSTLELGDSALYLCASSLGQGDNSPLHFGNGTRLTVT.

This clone was picked up many times. The sample contains more than one DNA sequence encoding this CDR3. V usage is TRBV7-9 and J usage is TRBJ1-5, with unresolved D. Trimming took 3 bases from V and 4 from J, leaving 7 bases between them. Germline CDR1 and CDR2: SEHNR and FQNEAQ (reference sequence). The CDR3 extends over 13 amino acids. The CDR3 protein is CASSFRENQPQHF. The DNA for the CDR3 is TGTGCCAGCAGCTTTCGAGAGAATCAGCCCCAGCATTTT. The full variable domain, completed using reference TRBV7-9 and TRBJ1-5, is DTGVSQNPRHKITKRGQNVTFRCDPISEHNRLYWYRQTLGQGPEFLTYFQNEAQLEKSRLLSDRFSAERPKGSFSTLEIQRTEQGDSAMYLCASSFRENQPQHFGDGTRLSIL.

This clone was observed a handful of times. This chain links TRBV3-1 (or the pseudogene TRBV3-2) with TRBJ2-1; D is ambiguous. The CDR3 has 12 amino acids. The V gene lost 6 bases and the J gene lost 9 bases, with 12 bases spanning the gap. Germline V gives CDR1 LGHDT, CDR2 YNNKEL (reference sequence). The CDR3 DNA sequence: TGTGCCAGCAGTTCGAGAATCTCTGAGCAGTTCTTC. This translates into CASSSRISEQFF.

The chain recombines TRBV6-5 with TRBJ2-3; D unclear. There are 15 residues in the CDR3. From germline, CDR1 is MNHEY and CDR2 SVGAGI. With 6 bases removed from V and 0 bases from J, the gap between germline ends came to 13 bases. The CDR3 region is CASSAGGTSTDTQYF. CDR3 in DNA: TGTGCCAGCAGCGCCGGCGGCACCAGCACAGATACGCAGTATTTT.

The chain combines TRBV5-1 with TRBJ1-2; 7 positions match TRBD1. The V segment lost 4 bases and the J segment 8 bases; nucleotides outside the gene matches: 23. The CDR3 consists of 18 residues. Germline-derived CDR1 and CDR2 are SGHRS and YFSETQ. The CDR3 region has the DNA TGCGCCAGCAGCATTACCGTACAGGGGCTGAGGCCCGGGACGGGCTACACCTTC. Translating gives CASSITVQGLRPGTGYTF.